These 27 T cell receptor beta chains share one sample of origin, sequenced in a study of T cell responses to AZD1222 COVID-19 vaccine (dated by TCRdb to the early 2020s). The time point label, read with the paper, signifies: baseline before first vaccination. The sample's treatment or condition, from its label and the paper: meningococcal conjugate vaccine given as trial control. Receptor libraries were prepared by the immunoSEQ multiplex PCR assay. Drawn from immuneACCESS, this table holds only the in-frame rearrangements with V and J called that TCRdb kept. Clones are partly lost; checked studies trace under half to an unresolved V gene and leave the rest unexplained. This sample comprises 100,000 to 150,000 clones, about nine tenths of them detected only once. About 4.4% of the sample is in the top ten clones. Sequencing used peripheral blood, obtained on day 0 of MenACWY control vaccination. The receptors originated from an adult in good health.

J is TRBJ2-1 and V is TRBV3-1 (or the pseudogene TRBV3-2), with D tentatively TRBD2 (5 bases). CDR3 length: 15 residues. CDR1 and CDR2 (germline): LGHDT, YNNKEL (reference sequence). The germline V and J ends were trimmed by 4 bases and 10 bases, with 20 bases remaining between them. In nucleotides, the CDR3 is TGTGCCAGCAGCCCACGGGATTCCACCACATGGGAGCAGTTCTTC. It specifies CASSPRDSTTWEQFF.

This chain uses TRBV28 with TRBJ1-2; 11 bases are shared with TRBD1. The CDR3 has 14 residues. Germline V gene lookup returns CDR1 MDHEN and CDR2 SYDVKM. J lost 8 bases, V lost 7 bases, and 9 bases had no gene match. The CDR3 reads CASTLGTGGRGYTF. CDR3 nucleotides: TGTGCCAGCACCCTAGGGACAGGGGGAAGAGGCTACACCTTC.

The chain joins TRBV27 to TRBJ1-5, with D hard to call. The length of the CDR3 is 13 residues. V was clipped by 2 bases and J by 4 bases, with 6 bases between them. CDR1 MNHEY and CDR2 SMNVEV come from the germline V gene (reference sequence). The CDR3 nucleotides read TGTGCCAGCAGTTTACGGCAAAATCAGCCCCAGCATTTT. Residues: CASSLRQNQPQHF.

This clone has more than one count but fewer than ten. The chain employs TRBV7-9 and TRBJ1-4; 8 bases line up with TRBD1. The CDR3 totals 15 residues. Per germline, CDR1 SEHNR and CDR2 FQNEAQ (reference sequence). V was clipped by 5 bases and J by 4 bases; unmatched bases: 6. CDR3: CASSERDRLNEKLFF. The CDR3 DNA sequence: TGTGCCAGCAGCGAAAGGGACAGGCTTAATGAAAAACTGTTTTTT.

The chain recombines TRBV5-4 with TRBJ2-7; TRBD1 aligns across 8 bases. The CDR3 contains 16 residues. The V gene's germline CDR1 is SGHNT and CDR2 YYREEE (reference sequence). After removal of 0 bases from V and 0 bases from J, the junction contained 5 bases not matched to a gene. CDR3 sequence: CASSLGQGMGSYEQYF. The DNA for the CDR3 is TGTGCCAGCAGCTTGGGACAGGGGATGGGCTCCTACGAGCAGTACTTC.

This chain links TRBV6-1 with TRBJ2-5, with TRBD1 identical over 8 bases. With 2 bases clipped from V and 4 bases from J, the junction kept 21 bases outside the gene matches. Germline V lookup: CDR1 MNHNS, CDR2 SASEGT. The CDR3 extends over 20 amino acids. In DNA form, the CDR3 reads TGTGCCAGCAGTGAATATTGGGGAATGCTAGTCAGGGGGCCTGTAGAGACCCAGTACTTC. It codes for CASSEYWGMLVRGPVETQYF.

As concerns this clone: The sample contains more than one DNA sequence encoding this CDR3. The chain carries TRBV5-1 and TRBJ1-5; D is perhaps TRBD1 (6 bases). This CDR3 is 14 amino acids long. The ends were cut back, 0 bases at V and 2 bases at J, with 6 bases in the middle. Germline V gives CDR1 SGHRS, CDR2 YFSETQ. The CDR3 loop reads CASSLAGGNQPQHF. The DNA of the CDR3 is TGCGCCAGCAGCTTGGCAGGGGGCAATCAGCCCCAGCATTTT. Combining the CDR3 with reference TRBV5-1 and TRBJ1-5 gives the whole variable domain KAGVTQTPRYLIKTRGQQVTLSCSPISGHRSVSWYQQTPGQGLQFLFEYFSETQRNKGNFPGRFSGRQFSNSRSEMNVSTLELGDSALYLCASSLAGGNQPQHFGDGTRLSIL.

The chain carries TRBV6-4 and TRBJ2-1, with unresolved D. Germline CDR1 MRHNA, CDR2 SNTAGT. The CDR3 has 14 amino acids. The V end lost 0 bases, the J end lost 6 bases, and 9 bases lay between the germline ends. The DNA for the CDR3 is TGTGCCAGCAGTGACTCGGATGGGTTCAATGAGCAGTTCTTC. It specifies CASSDSDGFNEQFF.

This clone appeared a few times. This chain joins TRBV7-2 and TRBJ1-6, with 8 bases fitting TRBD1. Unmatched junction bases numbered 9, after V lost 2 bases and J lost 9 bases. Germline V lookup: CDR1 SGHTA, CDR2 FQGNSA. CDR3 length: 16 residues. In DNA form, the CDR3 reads TGTGCCAGCAGCTTATCACAGGGGGTGAAGGGTTCACCCCTCCACTTT. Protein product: CASSLSQGVKGSPLHF. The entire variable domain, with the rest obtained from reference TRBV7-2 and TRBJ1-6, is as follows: GAGVSQSPSNKVTEKGKDVELRCDPISGHTALYWYRQSLGQGLEFLIYFQGNSAPDKSGLPSDRFSAERTGGSVSTLTIQRTQQEDSAVYLCASSLSQGVKGSPLHFGNGTRLTVT.

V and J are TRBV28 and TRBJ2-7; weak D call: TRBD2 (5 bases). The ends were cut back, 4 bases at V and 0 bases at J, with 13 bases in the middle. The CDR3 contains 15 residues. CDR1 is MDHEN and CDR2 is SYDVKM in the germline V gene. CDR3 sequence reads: CASSSTGSASYEQYV. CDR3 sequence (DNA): TGTGCCAGCAGTTCTACGGGATCCGCCTCCTACGAGCAGTACGTC.

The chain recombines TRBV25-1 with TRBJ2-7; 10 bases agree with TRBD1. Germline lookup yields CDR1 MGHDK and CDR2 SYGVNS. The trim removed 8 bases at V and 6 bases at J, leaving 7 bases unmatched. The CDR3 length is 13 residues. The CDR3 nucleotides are TGTGCCAGCCCCGGACAGGGGGGCGCCGAGCAGTACTTC. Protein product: CASPGQGGAEQYF.

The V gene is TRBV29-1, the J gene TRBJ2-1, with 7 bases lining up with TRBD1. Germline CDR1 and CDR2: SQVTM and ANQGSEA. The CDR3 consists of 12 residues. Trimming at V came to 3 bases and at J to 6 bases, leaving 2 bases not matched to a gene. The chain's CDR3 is CSVEGQINEQFF. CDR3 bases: TGCAGCGTTGAGGGACAGATCAATGAGCAGTTCTTC.

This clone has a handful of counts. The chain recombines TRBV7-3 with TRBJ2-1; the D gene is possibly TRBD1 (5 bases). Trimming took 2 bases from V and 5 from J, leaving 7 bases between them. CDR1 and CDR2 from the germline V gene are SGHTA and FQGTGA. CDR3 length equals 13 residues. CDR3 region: CASSLLGDNEQFF. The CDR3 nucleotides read TGTGCCAGCAGCTTATTAGGGGACAATGAGCAGTTCTTC. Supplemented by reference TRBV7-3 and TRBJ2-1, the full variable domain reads GAGVSQTPSNKVTEKGKYVELRCDPISGHTALYWYRQSLGQGPEFLIYFQGTGAADDSGLPNDRFFAVRPEGSVSTLKIQRTERGDSAVYLCASSLLGDNEQFFGPGTRLTVL.

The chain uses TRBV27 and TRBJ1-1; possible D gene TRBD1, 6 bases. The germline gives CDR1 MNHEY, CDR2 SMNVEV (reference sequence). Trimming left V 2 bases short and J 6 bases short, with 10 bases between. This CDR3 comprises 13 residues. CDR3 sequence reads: CASSLGGFSEAFF. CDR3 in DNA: TGTGCCAGCAGTTTAGGGGGCTTTTCTGAAGCTTTCTTT.

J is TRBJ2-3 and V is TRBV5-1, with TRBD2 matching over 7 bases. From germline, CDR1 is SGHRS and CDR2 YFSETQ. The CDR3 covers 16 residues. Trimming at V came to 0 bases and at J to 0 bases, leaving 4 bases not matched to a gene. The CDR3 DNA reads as TGCGCCAGCAGCTTGGCCGGGGGGACTAGCACAGATACGCAGTATTTT. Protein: CASSLAGGTSTDTQYF.

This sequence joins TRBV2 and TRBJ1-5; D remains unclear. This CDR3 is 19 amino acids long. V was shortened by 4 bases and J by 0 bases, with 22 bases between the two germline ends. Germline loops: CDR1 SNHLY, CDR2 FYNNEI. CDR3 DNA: TGTGCCAGCAGTGGTACGTCGGCAGGCCTTCTCTATAGCAATCAGCCCCAGCATTTT. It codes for CASSGTSAGLLYSNQPQHF.

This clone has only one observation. The CDR3 is CASSDWGRQGINEQYF. The CDR3 DNA reads TGTGCCAGCAGTGATTGGGGGAGACAGGGTATCAACGAGCAGTACTTC. V is TRBV6-1 and J is TRBJ2-7, with 7 bases fitting TRBD1. The CDR3 spans 16 residues. V shed 3 bases, J shed 5 bases, and the junction held 13 bases outside the gene matches. Germline V CDR1 and CDR2: MNHNS, SASEGT.

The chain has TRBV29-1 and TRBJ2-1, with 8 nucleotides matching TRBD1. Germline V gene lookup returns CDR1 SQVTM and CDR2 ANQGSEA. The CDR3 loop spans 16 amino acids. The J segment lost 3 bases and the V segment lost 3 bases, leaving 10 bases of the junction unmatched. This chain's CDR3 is CSVDRADRAGYNEQFF. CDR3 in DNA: TGCAGCGTTGATAGAGCGGACAGGGCAGGCTACAATGAGCAGTTCTTC.

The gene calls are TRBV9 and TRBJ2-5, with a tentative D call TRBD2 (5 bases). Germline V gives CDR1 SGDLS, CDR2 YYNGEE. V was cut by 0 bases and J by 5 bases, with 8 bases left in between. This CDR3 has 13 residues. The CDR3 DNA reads TGTGCCAGCAGCGTAGCTAGCTATGAGACCCAGTACTTC. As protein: CASSVASYETQYF.

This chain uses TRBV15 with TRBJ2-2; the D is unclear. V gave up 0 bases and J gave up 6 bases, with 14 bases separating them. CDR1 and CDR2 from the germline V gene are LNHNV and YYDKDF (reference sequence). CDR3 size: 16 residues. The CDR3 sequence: CATSRDQLVGAGELFF. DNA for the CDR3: TGTGCCACCAGCAGAGATCAACTGGTGGGCGCCGGGGAGCTGTTTTTT.

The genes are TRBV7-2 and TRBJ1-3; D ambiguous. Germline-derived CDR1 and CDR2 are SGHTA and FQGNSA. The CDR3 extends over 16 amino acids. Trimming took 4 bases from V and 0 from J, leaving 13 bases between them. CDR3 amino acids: CASSSTPASSGNTIYF. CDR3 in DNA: TGTGCCAGCAGCTCGACCCCCGCCAGCTCTGGAAACACCATATATTTT. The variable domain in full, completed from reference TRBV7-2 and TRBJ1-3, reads GAGVSQSPSNKVTEKGKDVELRCDPISGHTALYWYRQSLGQGLEFLIYFQGNSAPDKSGLPSDRFSAERTGGSVSTLTIQRTQQEDSAVYLCASSSTPASSGNTIYFGEGSWLTVV.

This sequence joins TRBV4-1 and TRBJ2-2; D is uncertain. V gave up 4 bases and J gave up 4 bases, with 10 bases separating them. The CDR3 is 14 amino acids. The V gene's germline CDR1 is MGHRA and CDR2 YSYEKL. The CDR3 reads CASSLNSATGELFF. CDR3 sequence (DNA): TGCGCCAGCAGCCTGAATTCGGCCACCGGGGAGCTGTTTTTT.

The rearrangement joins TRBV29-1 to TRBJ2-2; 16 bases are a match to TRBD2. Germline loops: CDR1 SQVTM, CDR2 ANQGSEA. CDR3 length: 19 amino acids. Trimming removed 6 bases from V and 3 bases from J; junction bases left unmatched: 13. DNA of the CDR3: TGCAGCGTCCCCATTGGGACTAGCGGGAGGGAAGGGGACACCGGGGAGCTGTTTTTT. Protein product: CSVPIGTSGREGDTGELFF.

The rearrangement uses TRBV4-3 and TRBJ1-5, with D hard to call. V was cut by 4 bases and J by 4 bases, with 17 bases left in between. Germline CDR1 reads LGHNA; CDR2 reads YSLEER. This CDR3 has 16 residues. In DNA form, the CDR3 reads TGCGCCAGCAGCCCTGCGGCGGGTGAATGGAATCAGCCCCAGCATTTT. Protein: CASSPAAGEWNQPQHF.

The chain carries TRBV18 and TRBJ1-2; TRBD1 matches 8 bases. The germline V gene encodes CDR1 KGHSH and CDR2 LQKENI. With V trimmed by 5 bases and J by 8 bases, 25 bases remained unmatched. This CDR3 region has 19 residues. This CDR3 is CASSSSVPQDWQGAEGYTF. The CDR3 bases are TGTGCCAGCTCATCCTCAGTCCCGCAGGACTGGCAGGGGGCAGAGGGCTACACCTTC.

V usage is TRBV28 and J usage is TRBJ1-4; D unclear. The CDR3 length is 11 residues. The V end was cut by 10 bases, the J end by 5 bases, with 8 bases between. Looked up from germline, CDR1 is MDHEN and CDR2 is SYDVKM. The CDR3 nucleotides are TGTGCCACCGGGATGAATGAAAAACTGTTTTTT. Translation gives CATGMNEKLFF.

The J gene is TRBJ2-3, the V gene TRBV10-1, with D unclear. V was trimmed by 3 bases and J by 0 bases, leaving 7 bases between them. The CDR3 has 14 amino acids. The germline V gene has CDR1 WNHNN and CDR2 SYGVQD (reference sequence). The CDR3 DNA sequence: TGCGCCAGCAGTGACCCTGACAGCACAGATACGCAGTATTTT. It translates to CASSDPDSTDTQYF.